These 8 T cell receptor beta chains originate from one sample sequenced in a study of cytotoxic CD8 clonotypes in ibrutinib-treated CLL. Sequencing was performed with immunoSEQ multiplex PCR; in TCRdb, only in-frame clones are kept and a portion is missing. The sample has tens of thousands of clones, 56% seen once. The sequencing used PBMCs, collected after 24 months of ibrutinib treatment. The receptors originated from a human donor with chronic lymphocytic leukemia.

V is TRBV5-1 and J is TRBJ2-3; 13 bases are shared with TRBD2. Germline V gives CDR1 SGHRS, CDR2 YFSETQ. The CDR3 extends over 18 amino acids. V shed 0 bases and J 4 bases; nucleotides not matched to a gene: 8. For the CDR3, the DNA is TGCGCCAGCAGCTTGGCCTTCGGACTAGCGGGAGTGGCAGATACGCAGTATTTT. Protein: CASSLAFGLAGVADTQYF. Using reference TRBV5-1 and TRBJ2-3 for the parts outside the CDR3, the full variable domain is KAGVTQTPRYLIKTRGQQVTLSCSPISGHRSVSWYQQTPGQGLQFLFEYFSETQRNKGNFPGRFSGRQFSNSRSEMNVSTLELGDSALYLCASSLAFGLAGVADTQYFGPGTRLTVL.

The sample holds a few counts of this clone. The chain is built from TRBV5-1 and TRBJ1-3; no clear D. CDR1 is SGHRS, CDR2 YFSETQ, per germline. CDR3 length equals 15 residues. Trimming stripped 0 bases from V and 1 base from J, with 8 bases between. Written as DNA, the CDR3 is TGCGCCAGCAGCTTGGGGTCTACTTCTGGAAACACCATATATTTT. It is translated as CASSLGSTSGNTIYF.

CDR3 protein: CASSLGDSWGTEAFF. CDR3 nucleotides: TGTGCCAGCAGCTTGGGGGACAGCTGGGGGACTGAAGCTTTCTTT. V usage is TRBV5-4 and J usage is TRBJ1-1; 7 bases map to TRBD1. CDR1 SGHNT and CDR2 YYREEE come from the germline V gene (reference sequence). The V gene end was trimmed by 0 bases and the J gene end by 5 bases; junction bases not matched to a gene: 7. The CDR3 contains 15 residues. Full variable domain (rest looked up from reference TRBV5-4 and TRBJ1-1): ETGVTQSPTHLIKTRGQQVTLRCSSQSGHNTVSWYQQALGQGPQFIFQYYREEENGRGNFPPRFSGLQFPNYSSELNVNALELDDSALYLCASSLGDSWGTEAFFGQGTRLTVV.

This clone was seen only a few times. The chain links TRBV2 to TRBJ1-5; the D is unclear. Germline CDR1 is SNHLY and CDR2 is FYNNEI. The CDR3 totals 13 residues. The V and J ends lost 1 base and 4 bases respectively, with 5 bases between them. CDR3 loop: CASSEEQNQPQHF. CDR3 nucleotide sequence: TGTGCCAGCAGTGAAGAACAGAATCAGCCCCAGCATTTT. The entire variable domain, with the rest obtained from reference TRBV2 and TRBJ1-5, is as follows: EPEVTQTPSHQVTQMGQEVILRCVPISNHLYFYWYRQILGQKVEFLVSFYNNEISEKSEIFDDQFSVERPDGSNFTLKIRSTKLEDSAMYFCASSEEQNQPQHFGDGTRLSIL.

The J gene is TRBJ1-3, the V gene TRBV11-2, with D possibly TRBD1 on 5 matching bases. The CDR3 is 18 residues long. Trimming stripped 0 bases from V and 4 bases from J, with 19 bases between. Germline CDR1 is SGHAT and CDR2 is FQNNGV. The CDR3 sequence is CASSLDGGAGMSGNTIYF. In DNA form, the CDR3 reads TGTGCCAGCAGCTTAGATGGAGGGGCAGGGATGAGCGGAAACACCATATATTTT.

This clone came up a few times. The rearrangement joins TRBV28 to TRBJ2-4, with 10 bases lining up with TRBD1. The CDR3 has 15 amino acids. Germline V gene sequence: CDR1 MDHEN, CDR2 SYDVKM. V was clipped by 5 bases and J by 9 bases; unmatched bases: 10. The CDR3 DNA follows: TGTGCCAGCAGTCCGCCTGACAGGGGGCGTAGCATTCAGTACTTC. This sequence encodes CASSPPDRGRSIQYF.

The CDR3 sequence is CASSLALAGAGEQFF. DNA for the CDR3: TGTGCCAGCAGCTTAGCTCTAGCGGGAGCTGGTGAGCAGTTCTTC. The J gene is TRBJ2-1, the V gene TRBV7-2; 10 nucleotides line up with TRBD2. V was pared by 0 bases and J by 9 bases, with 5 bases of the junction left unmatched. The CDR3 consists of 15 residues. Germline CDR1 and CDR2: SGHTA and FQGNSA.

The rearrangement links TRBV6-8 to TRBJ2-7; D may be TRBD1 (6 bases). CDR1 and CDR2 (germline): MNHGY, SAAAGT. Trimming took 3 bases from V and 2 from J, leaving 11 bases between them. The CDR3 has 14 residues. The CDR3 nucleotides are TGTGCCAGCAGTTATGAGGACAGACCCTACGAGCAGTACTTC. This translates into CASSYEDRPYEQYF.